Below are 23 T cell receptor beta chains sequenced from a single sample in a study of OX40 agonist ivuxolimab in advanced cancers. Clones were read by immunoSEQ multiplex PCR, and TCRdb kept only the in-frame ones, dropping some. The sample holds roughly 77,000 clones, approximately 81% seen once. The sample in question was CD4+ or CD8+ T cells sorted from blood, obtained in a trial of the OX40 agonist ivuxolimab. These TCRs come from an adult with an advanced solid tumor such as melanoma, head and neck, liver or kidney cancer.

The V and J genes are TRBV27 and TRBJ2-1; 8 nucleotides line up with TRBD2. After removal of 2 bases from V and 6 bases from J, the junction contained 6 bases not matched to a gene. This CDR3 comprises 15 residues. Germline-derived CDR1 and CDR2 are MNHEY and SMNVEV (reference sequence). For the CDR3, the DNA is TGTGCCAGCAGTTTAGCGGGAGGCACTCTCAATGAGCAGTTCTTC. It translates to CASSLAGGTLNEQFF.

V and J are TRBV27 and TRBJ2-3; 13 bases agree with TRBD2. Trimming removed 3 bases from V and 0 bases from J; junction bases left unmatched: 24. The CDR3 is 24 amino acids. Looked up from germline, CDR1 is MNHEY and CDR2 is SMNVEV (reference sequence). The CDR3 DNA reads TGTGCCAGCAGTTTCTCCCTTGCATTTCCGGGACTAGCGGGAAAAGTCCTAAGCACAGATACGCAGTATTTT. This codes for CASSFSLAFPGLAGKVLSTDTQYF.

This clone was recorded a few times. The chain couples TRBV7-9 to TRBJ1-3; D ambiguous. Trimming removed 1 base from V and 0 bases from J, with 7 bases in between. The CDR3 spans 15 residues. CDR1 is SEHNR and CDR2 is FQNEAQ in the germline V gene (reference sequence). CDR3 sequence reads: CASSLDSYSGNTIYF. CDR3 nucleotide sequence: TGTGCCAGCAGCTTAGACAGCTACTCTGGAAACACCATATATTTT.

The chain carries TRBV4-3 and TRBJ1-4; the D is unclear. Trimming shortened V by 0 bases and J by 4 bases, and 9 bases separated the two germline ends. The CDR3 is made up of 15 amino acids. Germline CDR1 and CDR2: LGHNA and YSLEER. This CDR3 is CASSQERSFNEKLFF. The CDR3, as DNA: TGCGCCAGCAGCCAAGAGAGAAGTTTTAATGAAAAACTGTTTTTT.

In this sample, this clone turned up once. V gene TRBV12-5 combines with J gene TRBJ2-7; the D gene is possibly TRBD1 (8 bases). V lost 10 bases, J lost 4 bases, and 29 bases lay in between. The CDR3 consists of 17 residues. The V gene's germline CDR1 is LGHNT and CDR2 FRNRAP. CDR3 region: CATTGLTGGGPSYEQYF. CDR3 in DNA: TGTGCTACGACCGGCCTTACAGGGGGGGGCCCCTCATACGAGCAGTACTTC.

The chain employs TRBV11-2 and TRBJ2-1; D not resolved. Germline values: CDR1 SGHAT, CDR2 FQNNGV. The CDR3 extends over 15 amino acids. Trimming cost V 0 bases and J 4 bases, with 10 bases left between them. The CDR3 DNA follows: TGTGCCAGCAGCTTAGATGGCATGGCATACAATGAGCAGTTCTTC. It encodes CASSLDGMAYNEQFF.

The chain is built from TRBV2 and TRBJ1-5; 8 positions agree with TRBD1. Germline CDR1 reads SNHLY; CDR2 reads FYNNEI. J was trimmed by 7 bases and V by 1 base; bases with no gene match: 6. The CDR3 runs 15 residues. CDR3 amino acids: CASSEDRTGSQPQHF. As DNA, the CDR3 is TGTGCCAGCAGTGAAGATAGGACAGGGAGCCAGCCCCAGCATTTT.

The chain has TRBV11-1 and TRBJ2-3; 7 bases are a match to TRBD2. The CDR3 totals 15 residues. With 2 bases clipped from V and 4 bases from J, the junction kept 6 bases outside the gene matches. Germline loops: CDR1 SGHAT, CDR2 FQDESV (reference sequence). CDR3 loop: CASSLNQGGADTQYF. The CDR3 nucleotides are TGTGCCAGCAGCTTAAACCAGGGAGGGGCAGATACGCAGTATTTT.

The V and J genes are TRBV15 and TRBJ2-5, with D unresolved. The CDR3 runs 13 residues. V gave up 6 bases and J gave up 2 bases, with 10 bases separating them. Germline V gives CDR1 LNHNV, CDR2 YYDKDF (reference sequence). CDR3: CATRSQMQETQYF. The CDR3 DNA sequence: TGTGCCACCAGGTCGCAGATGCAAGAGACCCAGTACTTC.

This sequence joins TRBV5-1 and TRBJ1-4; D is unclear. With 3 bases removed from V and 5 bases from J, the gap between germline ends came to 11 bases. Germline V lookup: CDR1 SGHRS, CDR2 YFSETQ. This CDR3 is 14 amino acids long. The CDR3 loop is CASSSSNKNEKLFF. CDR3 sequence (DNA): TGCGCCAGCAGCTCAAGTAATAAGAATGAAAAACTGTTTTTT. Supplemented by reference TRBV5-1 and TRBJ1-4, the full variable domain reads KAGVTQTPRYLIKTRGQQVTLSCSPISGHRSVSWYQQTPGQGLQFLFEYFSETQRNKGNFPGRFSGRQFSNSRSEMNVSTLELGDSALYLCASSSSNKNEKLFFGSGTQLSVL.

The chain joins TRBV5-8 to TRBJ1-1, with 8 bases aligning to TRBD1. The germline V gene has CDR1 SGHTS and CDR2 YDEGEE. V shed 10 bases and J 7 bases; nucleotides not matched to a gene: 15. The CDR3 loop spans 14 amino acids. The DNA of the CDR3 is TGTGCCTTTAAACAGACAGGGGCGGAGGGTGAAGCTTTCTTT. This sequence encodes CAFKQTGAEGEAFF. Full variable domain (missing parts from reference TRBV5-8 and TRBJ1-1): EAGVTQSPTHLIKTRGQQATLRCSPISGHTSVYWYQQALGLGLQFLLWYDEGEERNRGNFPPRFSGRQFPNYSSELNVNALELEDSALYLCAFKQTGAEGEAFFGQGTRLTVV.

This clone has a single count. The chain has TRBV28 and TRBJ1-2; D possibly corresponds to TRBD1 (5 bases). The CDR3 length is 12 residues. The ends were cut back, 2 bases at V and 8 bases at J, with 9 bases in the middle. Germline CDR1 reads MDHEN; CDR2 reads SYDVKM. CDR3 loop: CASSLQGYGYTF. The DNA of the CDR3 is TGTGCCAGCAGTTTACAGGGCTACGGCTACACCTTC.

In this sample, this clone turned up once. The CDR3 protein is CASSLEGSLAHNSPLHF. Written as DNA, the CDR3 is TGTGCCAGCAGCTTAGAGGGCAGCCTTGCCCATAATTCACCCCTCCACTTT. The V gene is TRBV7-6, the J gene TRBJ1-6; no clear D. This CDR3 contains 17 residues. V was trimmed by 1 base and J by 5 bases, leaving 15 bases between them. CDR1 is SGHVS and CDR2 is FNYEAQ in the germline V gene.

This chain joins TRBV1 and TRBJ2-5. TRBV1 represents a pseudogene. The CDR3 is made up of 14 amino acids. The CDR3 sequence: CTSSQERAERDQYF. The CDR3 DNA reads TGCACCAGCAGCCAAGAACGGGCGGAGAGAGACCAGTACTTC.

In its sample, this clone was seen a few times. The chain combines TRBV29-1 with TRBJ2-3; TRBD1 is a possible D gene (6 bases). This CDR3 comprises 14 residues. The germline V gene encodes CDR1 SQVTM and CDR2 ANQGSEA. The V gene lost 5 bases and the J gene lost 1 base, with 13 bases spanning the gap. The DNA for the CDR3 is TGCAGCGTTAAAAACAGGGTAGGCACAGATACGCAGTATTTT. Residues: CSVKNRVGTDTQYF.

The chain carries TRBV30 and TRBJ2-7; the match to TRBD2 covers 8 bases. The CDR3 is made up of 14 amino acids. Germline CDR1 GTSNPN, CDR2 SVGIG (reference sequence). The ends lost 4 bases at V and 4 bases at J; junction bases unmatched: 9. The chain's CDR3 is CAWTSGSPLYEQYF. In DNA, the CDR3 is TGTGCCTGGACTAGCGGGTCTCCCCTATACGAGCAGTACTTC.

This clone was recorded only once. The chain combines TRBV5-1 with TRBJ2-7; D unresolved. V was trimmed by 4 bases and J by 2 bases, leaving 10 bases between them. Germline V CDR1 and CDR2: SGHRS, YFSETQ. The CDR3 runs 13 residues. CDR3 region: CASSPHGTYEQYF. DNA of the CDR3: TGCGCCAGCAGCCCCCATGGGACCTACGAGCAGTACTTC.

This chain uses TRBV20-1 with TRBJ2-7; D is undetermined. The length of the CDR3 is 11 residues. Trimming pared 0 bases from V and 6 bases from J, leaving 6 bases between. CDR1 is DFQATT, CDR2 SNEGSKA, per germline (reference sequence). Here the CDR3 reads CSARDGREQYF. CDR3 coding DNA: TGCAGTGCTAGAGATGGCCGCGAGCAGTACTTC.

The chain is built from TRBV5-8 and TRBJ1-2; TRBD1 might be the D (6 bases). The CDR3 has 13 amino acids. The germline CDR1 and CDR2 sequences are SGHTS and YDEGEE. Trimming removed 3 bases from V and 7 bases from J, with 13 bases in between. Here the CDR3 DNA reads TGTGCCAGCAGCTCCGAACAGGGTCGTGGCTACACCTTC. Encoded protein: CASSSEQGRGYTF.

This chain uses TRBV19 with TRBJ2-3; D gene unclear. CDR1 and CDR2 from the germline V gene are LNHDA and SQIVND (reference sequence). This CDR3 region has 15 residues. Trimming took off 1 base at V and 8 bases at J, with 16 bases between the two ends. CDR3 DNA: TGTGCCAGTAGTATAGGACCCACCGGTGCTGTTACGCAGTATTTT. Its translation: CASSIGPTGAVTQYF.

In this sample, this clone turned up a few times. The V call is TRBV6-5, the J call TRBJ1-1, with a tentative D call TRBD1 (6 bases). V lost 7 bases and J 8 bases, leaving 17 bases between the germline ends. The CDR3 runs 13 residues. The germline gives CDR1 MNHEY, CDR2 SVGAGI. In DNA, the CDR3 is TGTGCCAGCACCCCTTTCGGACAGCTCGAAGCTTTCTTT. It translates to CASTPFGQLEAFF.

Comments on this clone: At one end, the junction sequence differs from germline, possibly due to a read error. This chain connects TRBV20-1 to TRBJ1-1; D not certain. This CDR3 is built from 11 residues. The germline gives CDR1 DFQATT, CDR2 SNEGSKA (reference sequence). The CDR3 DNA is TGCAGTGCGAGAGATATGGTTGACGCTTTCTTT. Its translation: CSARDMVDAFF.

The chain employs TRBV7-9 and TRBJ1-3, with D unclear. Per germline, CDR1 SEHNR and CDR2 FQNEAQ (reference sequence). CDR3 length equals 14 residues. V was shortened by 4 bases and J by 3 bases, with 10 bases between the two germline ends. CDR3: CASSSAGLGNTIYF. As DNA, the CDR3 is TGTGCCAGCAGCTCGGCCGGGCTTGGAAACACCATATATTTT. The variable domain in full, completed from reference TRBV7-9 and TRBJ1-3, reads DTGVSQNPRHKITKRGQNVTFRCDPISEHNRLYWYRQTLGQGPEFLTYFQNEAQLEKSRLLSDRFSAERPKGSFSTLEIQRTEQGDSAMYLCASSSAGLGNTIYFGEGSWLTVV.